The 6 T cell receptor beta chains given below trace back to one sample, sequenced in a study of shared clonotypes between healthy human individuals. Assay: immunoSEQ multiplex PCR; the TCRdb copy retains only in-frame clones and omits some. The table records 950,000 to 1,200,000 clones, 60% to 80% of them present only once. Sequenced: memory CD4+ T cells from PBMCs. Subset defined: CD45RA-negative fraction. The origin of the receptors is a man aged 18 to 29 in good health. Some clones in this sample may be carry-over from other donors' samples.

In regard to this clone: This sample includes further DNA sequences coding for the same CDR3. The CDR3 reads CASSLQGAGYGYTF. The DNA for the CDR3 is TGTGCCAGCAGTCTACAGGGGGCCGGCTATGGCTACACCTTC. The genes are TRBV28 and TRBJ1-2; 9 bases fit TRBD1. J gave up 4 bases and V 5 bases, and 5 bases lay outside the gene matches. From germline, CDR1 is MDHEN and CDR2 SYDVKM. There are 14 residues in the CDR3.

The chain joins TRBV27 to TRBJ1-1; maybe TRBD1 (5 bases). The V end was cut by 5 bases, the J end by 4 bases, with 11 bases between. The CDR3 consists of 13 residues. CDR1 is MNHEY and CDR2 is SMNVEV in the germline V gene (reference sequence). The CDR3 nucleotides read TGTGCCAGCAGTCTTATGGGGGTCACTGAAGCTTTCTTT. Its protein is CASSLMGVTEAFF.

The chain joins TRBV28 to TRBJ2-1; no clear D gene. The CDR3 contains 15 residues. The germline V and J ends were trimmed by 2 bases and 3 bases, with 11 bases remaining between them. Germline-derived CDR1 and CDR2 are MDHEN and SYDVKM. The CDR3 DNA reads as TGTGCCAGCAGTTTACCCGCCGGATACTACAATGAGCAGTTCTTC. Translating it yields CASSLPAGYYNEQFF.

The chain combines TRBV25-1 with TRBJ2-1; D ambiguous. Trimming removed 6 bases from V and 6 bases from J, with 15 bases in between. There are 14 residues in the CDR3. In germline, CDR1 is MGHDK, CDR2 SYGVNS. In DNA, the CDR3 is TGTGCCAGCAGCGACCCCGCCCGGTCCAATGAGCAGTTCTTC. As protein: CASSDPARSNEQFF. The full variable domain, rest sourced from reference TRBV25-1 and TRBJ2-1, is EADIYQTPRYLVIGTGKKITLECSQTMGHDKMYWYQQDPGMELHLIHYSYGVNSTEKGDLSSESTVSRIRTEHFPLTLESARPSHTSQYLCASSDPARSNEQFFGPGTRLTVL.

This sequence joins TRBV27 and TRBJ2-1, with a possible D match to TRBD1 (6 bases). The CDR3 is 13 amino acids. Germline lookup yields CDR1 MNHEY and CDR2 SMNVEV (reference sequence). The V and J ends lost 5 bases and 4 bases respectively, with 9 bases between them. CDR3 nucleotide sequence: TGTGCCAGCAGTCCGACAGGATACAATGAGCAGTTCTTC. This codes for CASSPTGYNEQFF.

On this clone itself: The sample contains more than one DNA sequence encoding this CDR3. The genes are TRBV28 and TRBJ2-7; TRBD2 agrees at 13 bases. Looked up from germline, CDR1 is MDHEN and CDR2 is SYDVKM. V lost 3 bases to trimming and J lost 4 bases; unmatched junction nucleotides: 6. This CDR3 has 16 residues. CDR3 amino acids: CASSLGGTSGTYEQYF. The DNA of the CDR3 is TGTGCCAGCAGTTTGGGGGGGACTAGCGGGACATACGAGCAGTACTTC.